Presented here are 9 T cell receptor beta chains from one specimen sequenced in a study of response to subunit inactivated influenza vaccine. One entry per CDR3 protein results from TCRdb running MiXCR on the RT-PCR reads. The data contain about 570,000 distinct CDR3 sequences, about an eighth of them singletons. Sequences were derived from PBMCs from blood, sampled on the day of vaccination. These receptors were taken from a man between 45 and 60 years old who received an inactivated influenza vaccine.

J is TRBJ2-3 and V is TRBV15; 9 nucleotides agree with TRBD2. The germline gives CDR1 LNHNV, CDR2 YYDKDF (reference sequence). J lost 0 bases, V lost 0 bases, and 10 bases had no gene match. This CDR3 spans 19 amino acids. The CDR3 nucleotides read TGTGCCACCAGCAGAGATAGGGGACTAGCTACGACTAGCACAGATACGCAGTATTTT. This codes for CATSRDRGLATTSTDTQYF.

The gene calls are TRBV5-1 and TRBJ1-1; no firm D call. CDR3 size: 14 residues. The germline gives CDR1 SGHRS, CDR2 YFSETQ. Trimming stripped 3 bases from V and 10 bases from J, with 19 bases between. CDR3 bases: TGCGCCAGCAGCTCCACCGGTCCTCAGGCCTCAGCTTTCTTT. It encodes CASSSTGPQASAFF. Full variable domain (rest looked up from reference TRBV5-1 and TRBJ1-1): KAGVTQTPRYLIKTRGQQVTLSCSPISGHRSVSWYQQTPGQGLQFLFEYFSETQRNKGNFPGRFSGRQFSNSRSEMNVSTLELGDSALYLCASSSTGPQASAFFGQGTRLTVV.

This clonotype showed up just a few times. This chain connects TRBV11-2 to TRBJ1-2; the match to TRBD1 covers 9 bases. The CDR3 has 15 residues. Germline V gene sequence: CDR1 SGHAT, CDR2 FQNNGV. The ends lost 5 bases at V and 3 bases at J; junction bases unmatched: 7. The CDR3 protein is CASSGYRDRDYGYTF. CDR3 in DNA: TGTGCCAGCAGCGGTTACCGGGACAGGGACTATGGCTACACCTTC.

This clonotype was seen only a few times. The chain joins TRBV5-1 to TRBJ2-3; D is tentatively TRBD1 or TRBD2 (5 bases each). The length of the CDR3 is 15 residues. V was shortened by 5 bases and J by 6 bases, with 19 bases between the two germline ends. Germline V gene sequence: CDR1 SGHRS, CDR2 YFSETQ. CDR3 nucleotide sequence: TGCGCCAGCAGATCCGGTCCTAAAGGGACCGATACGCAGTATTTT. Its protein product is CASRSGPKGTDTQYF.

This clonotype came up a few times. This chain uses TRBV6-2 or TRBV6-3 with TRBJ2-1; 8 bases fit TRBD2. Germline loops: CDR1 MNHEY, CDR2 SVGEGT. CDR3 size: 15 residues. The V gene end was trimmed by 4 bases and the J gene end by 12 bases; junction bases not matched to a gene: 14. This CDR3 is CASSFVLAGPWGQFF. DNA for the CDR3: TGTGCCAGCAGTTTCGTCTTAGCGGGACCCTGGGGGCAGTTCTTC.

In its sample, this clonotype was seen a few times. The V and J genes are TRBV7-2 and TRBJ2-1; TRBD2 matches 7 bases. The CDR3 consists of 14 residues. Germline V gene sequence: CDR1 SGHTA, CDR2 FQGNSA. V lost 1 base and J lost 6; bases outside the gene matches: 3. CDR3 in DNA: TGTGCCAGCAGCTTAGATTGGACTAGCAATGAGCAGTTCTTC. Translated: CASSLDWTSNEQFF.

This clonotype has a handful of counts. The rearrangement uses TRBV5-5 and TRBJ2-1; maybe TRBD2 (6 bases). The V gene lost 0 bases and the J gene lost 9 bases, with 13 bases spanning the gap. The length of the CDR3 is 14 residues. Germline CDR1 reads SGHKS; CDR2 reads YYEKEE (reference sequence). DNA of the CDR3: TGTGCCAGCAGCTTGGCCGGAGGGGTCGGTGAGCAGTTCTTC. This translates into CASSLAGGVGEQFF.

This clonotype was counted ten times or more. The J gene is TRBJ2-1, the V gene TRBV2; 9 positions match TRBD2. V was clipped by 7 bases and J by 0 bases; unmatched bases: 7. Germline loops: CDR1 SNHLY, CDR2 FYNNEI. The CDR3 has 16 residues. The CDR3 loop reads CASTILAGSSYNEQFF. As DNA, the CDR3 is TGTGCCAGCACCATTCTAGCGGGGAGCTCCTACAATGAGCAGTTCTTC.

The genes are TRBV3-1 and TRBJ1-2; 7 bases fit TRBD1. Losses at the gene ends were 4 bases for V and 2 bases for J; bases not matched to a gene: 4. CDR3 size: 14 residues. Germline assignment: CDR1 LGHDT and CDR2 YNNKEL (reference sequence). CDR3 nucleotide sequence: TGTGCCAGCAGCCTCCAGGACAGGAACTATGGCTACACCTTC. It translates to CASSLQDRNYGYTF.